The T cell receptor (beta chain) described here comes from a study of blood T cell repertoires in COVID-19. Looking at the study overall: From T cells, B-cell-depleted T cells, or PBMCs came the material, which was cDNA or gDNA.

Per the study methods: Using reference gene primer amplification, nucleated cell counts were estimated. Data came from immunoSEQ multiplex PCR; TCRdb stores just in-frame clones and leaves some out. V, J and clone size derive from that table, while D and trimming were established from the DNA sequence. Of a few hundred thousand clones listed, approximately 85% are singletons. Trimming removed 0 bases from V and 6 bases from J, with 33 bases in between. This CDR3 region has 22 residues. Germline lookup yields CDR1 MGHRA and CDR2 YSYEKL. The TCR sequence derives from a man between 50 and 59 years old who had recovered from COVID-19. Sequencing input: peripheral blood. This sequence joins TRBV4-1 and TRBJ2-1; D is perhaps TRBD2 (5 bases). The CDR3 reads CASSQEGVRGRAYPSQRNEQFF. The CDR3, as DNA: TGCGCCAGCAGCCAAGAAGGCGTTCGGGGTCGAGCATACCCCTCCCAACGCAATGAGCAGTTCTTC.